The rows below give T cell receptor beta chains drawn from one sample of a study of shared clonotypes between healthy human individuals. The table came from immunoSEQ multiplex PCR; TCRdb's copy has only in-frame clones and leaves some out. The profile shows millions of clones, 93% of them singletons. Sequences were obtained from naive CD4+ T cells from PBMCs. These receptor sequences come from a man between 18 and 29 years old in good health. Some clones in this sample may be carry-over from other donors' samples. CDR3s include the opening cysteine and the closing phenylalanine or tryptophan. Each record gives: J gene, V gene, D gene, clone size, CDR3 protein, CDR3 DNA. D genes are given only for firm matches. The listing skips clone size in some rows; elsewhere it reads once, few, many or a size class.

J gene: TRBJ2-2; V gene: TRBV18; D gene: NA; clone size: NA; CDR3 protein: CASSPNRGTGELFF; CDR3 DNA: TGTGCCAGCTCACCAAATAGGGGGACCGGGGAGCTGTTTTTT
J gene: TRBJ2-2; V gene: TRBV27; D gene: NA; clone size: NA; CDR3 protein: CASSPRERPGELFF; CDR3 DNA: TGTGCCAGCAGCCCCCGTGAGCGGCCCGGGGAGCTGTTTTTT
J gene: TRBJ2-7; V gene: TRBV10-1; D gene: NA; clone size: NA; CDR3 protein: CASSAGRTYEQYF; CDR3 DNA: TGCGCCAGCAGTGCGGGCAGAACCTACGAGCAGTACTTC
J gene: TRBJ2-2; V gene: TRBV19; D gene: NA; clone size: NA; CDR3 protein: CASRLWANTGELFF; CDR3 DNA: TGTGCCAGTAGGCTGTGGGCGAACACCGGGGAGCTGTTTTTT
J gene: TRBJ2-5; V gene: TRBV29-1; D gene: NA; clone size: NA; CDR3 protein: CSVKQGRETQYF; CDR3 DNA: TGCAGCGTGAAACAGGGTAGAGAGACCCAGTACTTC
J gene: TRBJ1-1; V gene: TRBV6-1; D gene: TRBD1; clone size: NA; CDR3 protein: CASRTGNTEAFF; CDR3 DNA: TGTGCCAGTCGGACAGGGAACACTGAAGCTTTCTTT
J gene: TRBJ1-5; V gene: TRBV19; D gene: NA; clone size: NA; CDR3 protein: CASSIDSGGAHQPQHF; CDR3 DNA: TGTGCCAGTAGTATAGATTCAGGAGGGGCGCATCAGCCCCAGCATTTT
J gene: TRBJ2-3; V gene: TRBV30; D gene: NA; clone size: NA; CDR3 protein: CAWSKNGISFDTQYF; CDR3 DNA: TGTGCCTGGAGTAAAAACGGCATTTCCTTCGATACGCAGTATTTT
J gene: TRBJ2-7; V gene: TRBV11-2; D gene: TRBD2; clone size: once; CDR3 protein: CASSLEGMVAGHYEQYF; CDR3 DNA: TGTGCCAGCAGCTTAGAGGGCATGGTAGCGGGACACTACGAGCAGTACTTC
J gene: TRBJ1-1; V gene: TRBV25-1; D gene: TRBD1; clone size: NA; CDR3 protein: CASRGRGRDTEAFF; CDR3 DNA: TGTGCCAGCAGGGGCAGGGGGAGGGACACTGAAGCTTTCTTT
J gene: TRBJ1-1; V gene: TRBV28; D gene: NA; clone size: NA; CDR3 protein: CASSFPGSRYTEAFF; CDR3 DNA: TGTGCCAGCAGTTTCCCAGGTAGCCGATACACTGAAGCTTTCTTT
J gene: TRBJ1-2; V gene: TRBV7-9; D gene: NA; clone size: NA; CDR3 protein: CASSFEGGYGYTF; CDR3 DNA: TGTGCCAGCAGCTTTGAAGGGGGCTATGGCTACACCTTC
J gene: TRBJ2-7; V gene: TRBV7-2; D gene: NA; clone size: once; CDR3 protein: CASSLSPVLSYEQYF; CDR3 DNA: TGTGCCAGCAGCTTAAGTCCGGTTCTATCCTACGAGCAGTACTTC
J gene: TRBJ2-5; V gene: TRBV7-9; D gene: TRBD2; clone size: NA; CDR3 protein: CASSPRASGVQETQYF; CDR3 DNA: TGTGCCAGCAGCCCCCGGGCTAGCGGGGTCCAAGAGACCCAGTACTTC
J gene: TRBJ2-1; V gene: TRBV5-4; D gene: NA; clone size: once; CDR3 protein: CASSLRYNEQFF; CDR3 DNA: TGTGCCAGCAGCTTGCGGTACAATGAGCAGTTCTTC
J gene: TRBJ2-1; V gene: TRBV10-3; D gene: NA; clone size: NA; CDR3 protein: CAISEGSGEQFF; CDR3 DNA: TGTGCCATCAGTGAGGGCTCCGGTGAGCAGTTCTTC
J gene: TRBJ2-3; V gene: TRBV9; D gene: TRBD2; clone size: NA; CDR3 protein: CASSVEGLAGDTQYF; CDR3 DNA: TGTGCCAGCAGCGTAGAAGGGCTAGCGGGAGATACGCAGTATTTT
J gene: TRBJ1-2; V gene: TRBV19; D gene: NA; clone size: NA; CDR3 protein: CASSISRGGYGYTF; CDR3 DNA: TGTGCCAGTAGTATATCCAGGGGAGGCTATGGCTACACCTTC
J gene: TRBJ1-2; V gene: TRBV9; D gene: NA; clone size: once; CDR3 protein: CASSPVGPYGYTF; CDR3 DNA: TGTGCCAGCAGCCCCGTGGGACCTTATGGCTACACCTTC
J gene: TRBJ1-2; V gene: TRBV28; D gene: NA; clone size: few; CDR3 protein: CASRSGIPNYGYTF; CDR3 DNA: TGTGCCAGCAGGTCAGGGATTCCTAACTATGGCTACACCTTC
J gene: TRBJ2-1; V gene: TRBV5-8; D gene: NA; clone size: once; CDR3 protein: CASSNRGGSYNEQFF; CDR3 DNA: TGTGCCAGCAGCAATAGGGGCGGCTCCTACAATGAGCAGTTCTTC
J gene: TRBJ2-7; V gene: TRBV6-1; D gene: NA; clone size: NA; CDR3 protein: CASSDRVQYF; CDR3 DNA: TGTGCCAGCAGTGACAGGGTTCAGTACTTC
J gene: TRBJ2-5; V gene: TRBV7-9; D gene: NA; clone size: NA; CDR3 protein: CASSPPARETQYF; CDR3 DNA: TGTGCCAGCAGCCCCCCAGCTCGGGAGACCCAGTACTTC
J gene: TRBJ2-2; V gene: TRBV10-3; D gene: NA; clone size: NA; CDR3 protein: CAISRAIGELFF; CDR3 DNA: TGTGCCATCAGTCGAGCGATCGGGGAGCTGTTTTTT
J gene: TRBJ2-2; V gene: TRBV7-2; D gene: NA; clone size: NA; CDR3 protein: CASTQTQTGELFF; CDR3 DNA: TGTGCCAGCACCCAAACACAGACCGGGGAGCTGTTTTTT
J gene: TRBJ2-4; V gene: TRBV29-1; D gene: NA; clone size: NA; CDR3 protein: CSVGHGLSKNIQYF; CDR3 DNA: TGCAGCGTTGGACACGGATTATCCAAAAACATTCAGTACTTC
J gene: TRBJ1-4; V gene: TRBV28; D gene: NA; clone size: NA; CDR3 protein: CASHSGLHNEKLFF; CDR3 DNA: TGTGCCAGCCATAGCGGCCTTCATAATGAAAAACTGTTTTTT
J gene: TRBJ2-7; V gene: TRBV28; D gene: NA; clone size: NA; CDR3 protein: CASSSYGLPQTRLYF; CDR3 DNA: TGTGCCAGCAGTTCTTACGGACTGCCTCAAACAAGGCTGTACTTC
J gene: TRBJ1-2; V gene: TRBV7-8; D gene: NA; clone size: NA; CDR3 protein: CASSWGGAYGYTF; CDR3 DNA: TGTGCCAGCAGCTGGGGGGGAGCTTATGGCTACACCTTC
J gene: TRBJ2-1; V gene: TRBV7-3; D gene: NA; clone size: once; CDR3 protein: CASSFVGGEQFF; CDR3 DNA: TGTGCCAGCAGCTTCGTCGGGGGCGAGCAGTTCTTC
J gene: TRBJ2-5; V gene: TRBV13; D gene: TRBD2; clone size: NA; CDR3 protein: CASTKTREVETQYF; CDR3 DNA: TGTGCCAGCACCAAAACCCGGGAGGTAGAGACCCAGTACTTC
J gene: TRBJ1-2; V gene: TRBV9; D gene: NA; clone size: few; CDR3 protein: CASSEGRTTYGYTF; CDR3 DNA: TGTGCCAGCAGCGAAGGCAGGACTACTTATGGCTACACCTTC
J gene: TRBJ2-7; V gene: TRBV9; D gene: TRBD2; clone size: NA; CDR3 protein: CASSVDSTSGYEQYF; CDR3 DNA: TGTGCCAGCAGCGTAGACTCGACTAGCGGGTACGAGCAGTACTTC
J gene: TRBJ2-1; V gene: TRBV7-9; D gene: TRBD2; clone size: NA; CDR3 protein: CASSLAGTTYSYNEQFF; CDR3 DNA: TGTGCCAGCAGCTTAGCGGGGACTACCTACTCCTACAATGAGCAGTTCTTC
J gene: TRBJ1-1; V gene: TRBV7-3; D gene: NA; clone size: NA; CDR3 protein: CASSLMGQNTEAFF; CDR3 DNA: TGTGCCAGCAGCTTAATGGGACAGAACACTGAAGCTTTCTTT
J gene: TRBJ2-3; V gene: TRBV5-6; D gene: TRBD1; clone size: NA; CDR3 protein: CASSTDRGRADTQYF; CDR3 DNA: TGTGCCAGCAGCACGGACAGGGGACGTGCAGATACGCAGTATTTT
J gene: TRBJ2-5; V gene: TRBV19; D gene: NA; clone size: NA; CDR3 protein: CASSIRAQGETQYF; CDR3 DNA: TGTGCCAGTAGTATCAGGGCCCAGGGGGAGACCCAGTACTTC
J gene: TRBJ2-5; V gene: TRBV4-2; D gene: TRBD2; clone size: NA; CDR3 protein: CASSLGTSEETQYF; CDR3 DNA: TGTGCCAGCAGCCTAGGGACTAGCGAAGAGACCCAGTACTTC
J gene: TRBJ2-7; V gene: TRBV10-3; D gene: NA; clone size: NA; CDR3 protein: CAINGAAGNYEQYF; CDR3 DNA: TGTGCCATCAATGGGGCTGCAGGTAACTACGAGCAGTACTTC
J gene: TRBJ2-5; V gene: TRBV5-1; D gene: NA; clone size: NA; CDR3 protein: CASSLGVAVKMGETQYF; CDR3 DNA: TGCGCCAGCAGCTTGGGGGTAGCGGTCAAAATGGGGGAGACCCAGTACTTC
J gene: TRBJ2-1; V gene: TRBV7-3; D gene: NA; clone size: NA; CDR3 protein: CASSSRGGEQFF; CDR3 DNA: TGTGCCAGCAGCTCTAGGGGAGGTGAGCAGTTCTTC
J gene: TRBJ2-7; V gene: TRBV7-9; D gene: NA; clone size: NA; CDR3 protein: CASSITGINIYEQYF; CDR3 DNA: TGTGCCAGCAGCATAACCGGGATAAATATTTACGAGCAGTACTTC
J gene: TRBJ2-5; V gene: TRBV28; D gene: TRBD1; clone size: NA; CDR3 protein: CASRPENDRARDF; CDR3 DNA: TGTGCCAGCAGACCCGAAAATGACAGGGCTCGCGACTTC
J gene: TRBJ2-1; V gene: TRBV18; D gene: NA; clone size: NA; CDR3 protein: CASSPQKTRNNEQFF; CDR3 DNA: TGTGCCAGCTCACCACAAAAAACCAGAAACAATGAGCAGTTCTTC
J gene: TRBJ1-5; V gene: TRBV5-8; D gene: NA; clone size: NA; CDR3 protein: CASPEKNSNQPQHF; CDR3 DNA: TGTGCCAGTCCGGAGAAGAATAGCAATCAGCCCCAGCATTTT
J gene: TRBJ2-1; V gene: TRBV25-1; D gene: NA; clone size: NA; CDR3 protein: CASSDPSGVNEQFF; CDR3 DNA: TGTGCCAGCTCGGACCCCTCGGGAGTAAATGAGCAGTTCTTC
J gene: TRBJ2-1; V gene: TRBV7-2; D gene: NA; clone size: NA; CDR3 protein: CAARLGNNEQFF; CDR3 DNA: TGTGCCGCTCGGTTGGGGAACAATGAGCAGTTCTTC
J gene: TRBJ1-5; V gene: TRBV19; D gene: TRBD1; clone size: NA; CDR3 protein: CASSIWTGANQPQHF; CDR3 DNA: TGTGCCAGTAGTATCTGGACAGGGGCAAATCAGCCCCAGCATTTT
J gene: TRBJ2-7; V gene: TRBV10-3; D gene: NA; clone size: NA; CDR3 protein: CAISQGQTNYEQYF; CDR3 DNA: TGTGCCATCAGCCAGGGACAAACCAACTACGAGCAGTACTTC
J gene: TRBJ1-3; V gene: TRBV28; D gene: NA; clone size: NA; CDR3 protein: CASSPTLGASGNTIYF; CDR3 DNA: TGTGCCAGCAGTCCGACCTTAGGGGCCTCTGGAAACACCATATATTTT
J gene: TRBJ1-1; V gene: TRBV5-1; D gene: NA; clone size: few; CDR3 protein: CASSLFDQNTEAFF; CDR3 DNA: TGCGCCAGCAGCTTGTTCGACCAGAACACTGAAGCTTTCTTT
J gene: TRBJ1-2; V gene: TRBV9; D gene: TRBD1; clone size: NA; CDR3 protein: CASSPPGGAFYGYTF; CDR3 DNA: TGTGCCAGCAGCCCCCCAGGGGGCGCGTTTTATGGCTACACCTTC
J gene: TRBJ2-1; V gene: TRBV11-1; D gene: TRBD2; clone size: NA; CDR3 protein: CASSLVLGTSGMQQFF; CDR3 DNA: TGTGCCAGCAGCTTAGTTCTGGGGACTAGCGGGATGCAGCAGTTCTTC
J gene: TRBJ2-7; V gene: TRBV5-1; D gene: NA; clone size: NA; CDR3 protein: CASSLDGTKAYEQYF; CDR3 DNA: TGCGCCAGCAGCTTGGACGGGACGAAAGCCTACGAGCAGTACTTC